The next 27 T cell receptor beta chains were all read from a single sample in a study of T cell changes during pregnancy in multiple sclerosis. Assay: immunoSEQ multiplex PCR; the TCRdb copy retains only in-frame clones and omits some. This sample yields tens of thousands of clones, of which over 90% are seen a single time; approximately 0.85% belongs to the top ten. The sequencing used peripheral blood, collected in the first trimester of pregnancy. These receptors were collected from a female donor with multiple sclerosis, enrolled in a pregnancy study.

This sequence joins TRBV11-2 and TRBJ2-1; D is perhaps TRBD2 (7 bases). CDR3 size: 12 residues. The V end was cut by 10 bases, the J end by 7 bases, with 14 bases between. Germline lookup yields CDR1 SGHAT and CDR2 FQNNGV. CDR3 nucleotides: TGTGCCACCCTAGGGGGGGTAAATGAGCAGTTCTTC. It specifies CATLGGVNEQFF.

J is TRBJ2-4 and V is TRBV7-2, with 8 bases fitting TRBD2. Losses at the gene ends were 4 bases for V and 3 bases for J; bases not matched to a gene: 8. The CDR3 spans 16 residues. Looked up from germline, CDR1 is SGHTA and CDR2 is FQGNSA. CDR3 loop: CASSYQVRGVKNIQYF. CDR3 coding DNA: TGTGCCAGCAGCTATCAAGTGCGGGGGGTCAAAAACATTCAGTACTTC.

The rearrangement uses TRBV19 and TRBJ2-4; D gene uncertain. Germline CDR1 is LNHDA and CDR2 is SQIVND (reference sequence). Trimming removed 5 bases from V and 6 bases from J, with 20 bases in between. CDR3 length: 16 residues. This CDR3 is CASSDSAAIRGNIQYF. The CDR3 DNA sequence: TGTGCCAGTAGTGATTCCGCCGCGATCCGCGGAAACATTCAGTACTTC.

This chain connects TRBV19 to TRBJ1-1; a possible D gene is TRBD1 (6 bases). Germline V gives CDR1 LNHDA, CDR2 SQIVND (reference sequence). Trimming stripped 8 bases from V and 5 bases from J, with 12 bases between. This CDR3 has 12 amino acids. CDR3: CASATGFTEAFF. The CDR3 DNA reads as TGTGCCAGTGCTACAGGGTTTACTGAAGCTTTCTTT. Drawing the rest from reference TRBV19 and TRBJ1-1, the complete variable domain is DGGITQSPKYLFRKEGQNVTLSCEQNLNHDAMYWYRQDPGQGLRLIYYSQIVNDFQKGDIAEGYSVSREKKESFPLTVTSAQKNPTAFYLCASATGFTEAFFGQGTRLTVV.

This chain uses TRBV30 with TRBJ2-1; D possibly corresponds to TRBD2 (5 bases). Looked up from germline, CDR1 is GTSNPN and CDR2 is SVGIG (reference sequence). V was shortened by 2 bases and J by 11 bases, with 13 bases between the two germline ends. The CDR3 extends over 12 amino acids. The CDR3 is CAWSIAGDQQFF. The CDR3 bases are TGTGCCTGGAGTATCGCGGGTGATCAGCAGTTCTTC.

The chain uses TRBV9 and TRBJ2-7; 11 bases are shared with TRBD1. The V and J ends lost 4 bases and 7 bases, in that order; junction bases with no gene match: 28. This CDR3 has 21 amino acids. The V gene's germline CDR1 is SGDLS and CDR2 YYNGEE. The CDR3 here is CASSPRLVMPGQGGSMGEQYF. The CDR3 DNA reads as TGTGCCAGCAGCCCCCGGCTAGTAATGCCGGGACAGGGGGGTAGTATGGGGGAGCAGTACTTC.

For the CDR3, the DNA is TGTGCCAGCAGCCCCAACTTAGGGAACAGGGGCCACGAGCAGTACTTC. Residues: CASSPNLGNRGHEQYF. This sequence joins TRBV11-2 and TRBJ2-7; the match to TRBD1 covers 7 bases. V dropped 5 bases and J dropped 5; count of bases not matched to a gene: 15. The CDR3 has 16 residues. Germline V gene data show CDR1 as SGHAT and CDR2 as FQNNGV.

Only one count was recorded for this clone. The chain carries TRBV4-1 and TRBJ1-5; D unclear. Per the germline V gene, CDR1 is MGHRA and CDR2 is YSYEKL. Trimming removed 1 base from V and 1 base from J, with 5 bases in between. The CDR3 consists of 14 residues. CDR3 DNA: TGCGCCAGCAGCCAAGGAGGCAGCAATCAGCCCCAGCATTTT. It encodes CASSQGGSNQPQHF.

J is TRBJ2-1 and V is TRBV5-1; the D is unclear. This CDR3 has 14 residues. V lost 0 bases and J 6 bases, leaving 10 bases between the germline ends. CDR1 SGHRS and CDR2 YFSETQ come from the germline V gene. The CDR3 spells CASSLVELSNEQFF. The CDR3 bases are TGCGCCAGCAGCTTGGTCGAGCTATCCAATGAGCAGTTCTTC. The variable domain in full, with the rest retrieved from reference TRBV5-1 and TRBJ2-1, is KAGVTQTPRYLIKTRGQQVTLSCSPISGHRSVSWYQQTPGQGLQFLFEYFSETQRNKGNFPGRFSGRQFSNSRSEMNVSTLELGDSALYLCASSLVELSNEQFFGPGTRLTVL.

V is TRBV10-3 and J is TRBJ2-5; 9 bases align to TRBD2. Trimming cost V 5 bases and J 8 bases; bases outside gene matches: 12. The CDR3 runs to 15 residues. CDR1 and CDR2 (germline): ENHRY, SYGVKD. CDR3 coding DNA: TGTGCCATCAGTCCGGCGGGGAGTAGCGGGGGCACCCAGTACTTC. Translating it yields CAISPAGSSGGTQYF.

J is TRBJ2-5 and V is TRBV7-2; D ambiguous. The CDR3 spans 13 residues. The V gene lost 2 bases and the J gene lost 3 bases, with 7 bases spanning the gap. Germline V lookup: CDR1 SGHTA, CDR2 FQGNSA. The CDR3 DNA reads TGTGCCAGCAGCTTATTCCCCAAAGAGACCCAGTACTTC. Its translation is CASSLFPKETQYF.

The chain combines TRBV7-2 with TRBJ2-3; D is unclear. V was trimmed by 1 base and J by 7 bases, leaving 6 bases between them. The CDR3 spans 12 residues. The germline gives CDR1 SGHTA, CDR2 FQGNSA. The CDR3 loop reads CASSLDLHTQYF. The CDR3 nucleotides are TGTGCCAGCAGCTTAGATCTTCATACGCAGTATTTT.

This chain connects TRBV7-2 to TRBJ2-1; 10 bases fit TRBD1. V was pared by 5 bases and J by 8 bases, with 9 bases of the junction left unmatched. The length of the CDR3 is 15 residues. CDR1 and CDR2 (germline): SGHTA, FQGNSA. CDR3: CASSLDRGRTHEQFF. CDR3 coding DNA: TGTGCCAGCAGCCTCGACAGGGGGCGTACGCATGAGCAGTTCTTC.

The genes are TRBV6-6 and TRBJ1-5, with D possibly matching TRBD1 (6 bases). Trimming took 5 bases from V and 7 from J, leaving 15 bases between them. Germline assignment: CDR1 MNHNY and CDR2 SVGAGI (reference sequence). The CDR3 contains 14 residues. Here the CDR3 DNA reads TGTGCCAGCAGTACTGGGGGGGGCTGGCAGCCCCAGCATTTT. Protein product: CASSTGGGWQPQHF.

The J gene is TRBJ2-1, the V gene TRBV6-5, with 11 bases lining up with TRBD2. V was pared by 10 bases and J by 10 bases, with 12 bases of the junction left unmatched. The germline V gene has CDR1 MNHEY and CDR2 SVGAGI. CDR3 length equals 14 residues. CDR3 bases: TGTGCCACCAGACATACTAGCGGGGGTGGGGAGCAGTTCTTC. Residues: CATRHTSGGGEQFF.

This chain joins TRBV11-2 and TRBJ1-6, with D uncertain. The V end lost 2 bases, the J end lost 10 bases, and 6 bases lay between the germline ends. CDR1 and CDR2 (germline): SGHAT, FQNNGV. This CDR3 region has 12 residues. In DNA form, the CDR3 reads TGTGCCAGCAGCTTACACAACTCACCCCTCCACTTT. It specifies CASSLHNSPLHF.

This clone occurred once. The V and J genes are TRBV5-1 and TRBJ2-1; D possibly corresponds to TRBD2 (5 bases). Germline V gene lookup returns CDR1 SGHRS and CDR2 YFSETQ. CDR3 size: 14 residues. V shed 4 bases and J shed 8 bases, with 16 bases lying between them. The CDR3 sequence: CASSPIIGGHEQFF. CDR3 sequence (DNA): TGCGCCAGCAGCCCTATCATAGGAGGTCATGAGCAGTTCTTC.

V and J are TRBV7-2 and TRBJ2-7; D might be TRBD2 (5 bases). Germline values: CDR1 SGHTA, CDR2 FQGNSA. The CDR3 totals 13 residues. Between the trimmed V and J ends, which lost 0 bases and 6 bases, there was a span of 9 bases. DNA for the CDR3: TGTGCCAGCAGCTTAGCCGGGGTACTCGAGCAGTACTTC. Its translation is CASSLAGVLEQYF.

V is TRBV7-3 and J is TRBJ2-5, with D perhaps TRBD2 (6 bases). The CDR3 spans 13 residues. Per the germline V gene, CDR1 is SGHTA and CDR2 is FQGTGA. V was pared by 4 bases and J by 1 base, with 7 bases between. The CDR3 loop is CASSWGLQETQYF. CDR3 bases: TGTGCCAGCAGCTGGGGACTCCAAGAGACCCAGTACTTC.

The chain employs TRBV27 and TRBJ1-3; possibly TRBD1 for D (5 bases). V lost 6 bases and J lost 0, with 21 bases in between. There are 18 residues in the CDR3. CDR1 and CDR2 (germline): MNHEY, SMNVEV (reference sequence). The CDR3: CASSPDIGDSLSGNTIYF. DNA for the CDR3: TGTGCCAGCAGCCCCGATATTGGAGACAGCCTCTCTGGAAACACCATATATTTT.

The chain uses TRBV13 and TRBJ2-7; 8 positions match TRBD1. CDR1 and CDR2 from the germline V gene are PRHDT and FYEKMQ (reference sequence). The J segment lost 2 bases and the V segment lost 0 bases, leaving 3 bases of the junction unmatched. CDR3 length equals 15 residues. CDR3 sequence reads: CASSLGRGRPYEQYF. CDR3 sequence (DNA): TGTGCCAGCAGCTTAGGCAGGGGGCGCCCCTACGAGCAGTACTTC.

The V call is TRBV11-2, the J call TRBJ2-5, with TRBD2 matching 8 bases. The junction had 5 bases not matched to a gene; V was cut back by 0 bases and J by 5 bases. Germline V gives CDR1 SGHAT, CDR2 FQNNGV. The CDR3 sequence is 15 residues long. The CDR3 sequence: CASSLDAGGFETQYF. The CDR3 DNA is TGTGCCAGCAGCTTAGACGCGGGGGGATTCGAGACCCAGTACTTC. The whole variable domain, remainder taken from reference TRBV11-2 and TRBJ2-5, is EAGVAQSPRYKIIEKRQSVAFWCNPISGHATLYWYQQILGQGPKLLIQFQNNGVVDDSQLPKDRFSAERLKGVDSTLKIQPAKLEDSAVYLCASSLDAGGFETQYFGPGTRLLVL.

V and J are TRBV7-3 and TRBJ2-5; 9 nucleotides match TRBD1. Germline values: CDR1 SGHTA, CDR2 FQGTGA. The V and J ends lost 0 bases and 2 bases, in that order; junction bases with no gene match: 4. The CDR3 extends over 16 amino acids. The CDR3 bases are TGTGCCAGCAGCTTAACCCAGGGACAGGGACAAGAGACCCAGTACTTC. Amino acids: CASSLTQGQGQETQYF.

This rearrangement joins TRBV5-1 to TRBJ2-5; 9 bases line up with TRBD1. Per the germline V gene, CDR1 is SGHRS and CDR2 is YFSETQ. The CDR3 contains 15 residues. V dropped 3 bases and J dropped 5; count of bases not matched to a gene: 8. Written as DNA, the CDR3 is TGCGCCAGCAGCTCAGTCACAGGGGGCGCGGAGACCCAGTACTTC. This sequence encodes CASSSVTGGAETQYF. Combining the CDR3 with reference TRBV5-1 and TRBJ2-5 gives the whole variable domain KAGVTQTPRYLIKTRGQQVTLSCSPISGHRSVSWYQQTPGQGLQFLFEYFSETQRNKGNFPGRFSGRQFSNSRSEMNVSTLELGDSALYLCASSSVTGGAETQYFGPGTRLLVL.

J is TRBJ2-5 and V is TRBV2; D is unresolved. CDR1 and CDR2 (germline): SNHLY, FYNNEI. V lost 7 bases and J 3 bases, leaving 9 bases between the germline ends. This CDR3 has 12 residues. CDR3 in DNA: TGTGCCAGCAACATTCGGGAAGAGACCCAGTACTTC. It is translated as CASNIREETQYF.

The chain combines TRBV5-1 with TRBJ1-4; 8 bases align to TRBD1. There are 15 residues in the CDR3. V gave up 1 base and J gave up 7 bases; unmatched junction bases: 6. Germline CDR1 SGHRS, CDR2 YFSETQ. CDR3 sequence: CASSLKAGGGEKLFF. The CDR3 nucleotides are TGCGCCAGCAGCTTGAAGGCAGGGGGCGGTGAAAAACTGTTTTTT.

The genes are TRBV4-2 and TRBJ2-5; possibly TRBD2 for D (5 bases). CDR1 and CDR2 (germline): LGHNA, YNFKEQ. The V end lost 3 bases, the J end lost 3 bases, and 14 bases lay between the germline ends. The CDR3 loop spans 15 amino acids. CDR3 sequence: CASSQTTGLKETQYF. DNA of the CDR3: TGTGCCAGCAGCCAGACCACTGGACTCAAAGAGACCCAGTACTTC.